The 20 T cell receptor beta chains given below trace back to one sample, sequenced in a study of radiotherapy plus CTLA-4 blockade in lung cancer. Sequencing was performed with immunoSEQ multiplex PCR; in TCRdb, only in-frame clones are kept and a portion is missing. The data hold about 94,000 clones, with about four fifths observed a single time. The sample was peripheral blood, taken from a patient treated with radiotherapy plus ipilimumab. These receptors were obtained from a human donor with non-small cell lung cancer that progressed on radiotherapy plus ipilimumab.

The chain employs TRBV11-3 and TRBJ2-3; 15 nucleotides agree with TRBD2. V lost 3 bases and J lost 6; bases outside the gene matches: 4. This CDR3 contains 16 residues. Germline V gives CDR1 SGHNT, CDR2 YENEEA. The DNA of the CDR3 is TGTGCCAGCAGCTTGGGACTAGCGGGAGGCCTGGATACGCAGTATTTT. As protein: CASSLGLAGGLDTQYF.

This clone has only one observation. The chain links TRBV30 to TRBJ1-1; 7 bases are a match to TRBD1. The CDR3 contains 13 residues. V dropped 7 bases and J dropped 3; count of bases not matched to a gene: 8. Germline CDR1 reads GTSNPN; CDR2 reads SVGIG (reference sequence). The CDR3 sequence is CAYETGRDTEAFF. CDR3 bases: TGTGCCTACGAGACAGGGCGGGACACTGAAGCTTTCTTT.

Of note for this clone: The junction departs from germline at one end; a sequencing error may be responsible. This sequence joins TRBV5-1 and TRBJ2-3; D uncertain. Germline V CDR1 and CDR2: SGHRS, YFSETQ. This CDR3 is 13 amino acids long. The CDR3 reads CVSSFLRPDTQYF. The DNA for the CDR3 is TGCGTCAGCAGCTTTTTGCGCCCAGATACGCAGTATTTT.

The chain couples TRBV7-6 to TRBJ2-3, with D possibly being TRBD1 or TRBD2 (5 bases each). V was clipped by 3 bases and J by 1 base, with 8 bases between them. Germline CDR1 is SGHVS and CDR2 is FNYEAQ. This CDR3 is built from 14 residues. CDR3 sequence (DNA): TGTGCCAGCAGCTTGGGACCAGGCACAGATACGCAGTATTTT. Its protein product is CASSLGPGTDTQYF.

This chain links TRBV5-4 with TRBJ1-4; TRBD1 aligns across 9 bases. CDR3 length: 14 residues. Germline CDR1 reads SGHNT; CDR2 reads YYREEE (reference sequence). The ends lost 5 bases at V and 8 bases at J; junction bases unmatched: 7. The CDR3 reads CASSQDRGYEKLFF. DNA of the CDR3: TGTGCCAGCAGTCAGGACAGGGGCTACGAAAAACTGTTTTTT.

A single count supports this clone. CDR3 amino acids: CASSLDKDSLGELFF. In nucleotides, the CDR3 is TGCGCCAGCAGCTTGGATAAAGACAGCCTCGGGGAGCTGTTTTTT. The V and J genes are TRBV5-1 and TRBJ2-2; perhaps TRBD1 as D (5 bases). V was pared by 0 bases and J by 7 bases, with 13 bases between. Per the germline V gene, CDR1 is SGHRS and CDR2 is YFSETQ. The CDR3 has 15 amino acids. Looking up the rest from reference TRBV5-1 and TRBJ2-2 gives the full variable domain: KAGVTQTPRYLIKTRGQQVTLSCSPISGHRSVSWYQQTPGQGLQFLFEYFSETQRNKGNFPGRFSGRQFSNSRSEMNVSTLELGDSALYLCASSLDKDSLGELFFGEGSRLTVL.

This clone turned up a few times. The V call is TRBV11-2, the J call TRBJ1-1; perhaps TRBD1 as D (5 bases). This CDR3 contains 15 residues. Trimming pared 0 bases from V and 0 bases from J, leaving 8 bases between. From germline, CDR1 is SGHAT and CDR2 FQNNGV. The CDR3 here is CASSLEPGMNTEAFF. CDR3 DNA sequence: TGTGCCAGCAGCTTAGAGCCAGGGATGAACACTGAAGCTTTCTTT.

This clone was counted only a few times. The V gene is TRBV2, the J gene TRBJ2-1; 8 bases fit TRBD2. From germline, CDR1 is SNHLY and CDR2 FYNNEI. There are 16 residues in the CDR3. V lost 6 bases, J lost 3 bases, and 10 bases stayed unmatched. The CDR3 loop reads CASRDAGTRDYNEQFF. In DNA, the CDR3 is TGTGCCAGCAGAGATGCCGGGACTAGAGACTACAATGAGCAGTTCTTC.

The chain joins TRBV5-4 to TRBJ2-2, with 12 bases fitting TRBD2. The CDR3 covers 18 residues. Germline V CDR1 and CDR2: SGHNT, YYREEE (reference sequence). V trimming: 7 bases; J trimming: 0 bases; junction bases outside the gene matches: 10. For the CDR3, the DNA is TGTGCCAGCTTTCGTACCGGACTAGCGGGAACGAACACCGGGGAGCTGTTTTTT. Encoded protein: CASFRTGLAGTNTGELFF.

This chain links TRBV11-2 with TRBJ1-4; D uncertain. The V gene's germline CDR1 is SGHAT and CDR2 FQNNGV. V lost 5 bases to trimming and J lost 3 bases, with 13 bases between them. The CDR3 length is 15 residues. CDR3 DNA sequence: TGTGCCAGCAGCCTCCGGGGATTTCCTAATGAAAAACTGTTTTTT. The encoded protein is CASSLRGFPNEKLFF.

The count of this clone is one. V and J are TRBV19 and TRBJ2-1; 12 bases line up with TRBD2. This CDR3 is 15 amino acids long. Trimming took 4 bases from V and 7 from J; bases not matched to a gene: 5. Germline V gene lookup returns CDR1 LNHDA and CDR2 SQIVND (reference sequence). Here the CDR3 reads CASSRTSGEVNEQFF. CDR3 sequence (DNA): TGTGCCAGTAGTAGGACTAGCGGGGAGGTTAATGAGCAGTTCTTC.

This clone was counted once. The V gene is TRBV7-3, the J gene TRBJ2-1; D is perhaps TRBD2 (5 bases). CDR1 is SGHTA and CDR2 is FQGTGA in the germline V gene. This CDR3 has 15 residues. Trimming took 4 bases from V and 0 from J, leaving 10 bases between them. CDR3 DNA: TGTGCCAGCAGCTCCCCGGGGAGCTCCTACAATGAGCAGTTCTTC. Protein product: CASSSPGSSYNEQFF.

The J gene is TRBJ1-1, the V gene TRBV19; 8 nucleotides agree with TRBD1. CDR1 and CDR2 from the germline V gene are LNHDA and SQIVND (reference sequence). The CDR3 is 15 amino acids. Trimming cost V 7 bases and J 1 base; bases outside gene matches: 8. DNA for the CDR3: TGTGCCAGTAACAGGGGGTACAAGGCGAACACTGAAGCTTTCTTT. It is translated as CASNRGYKANTEAFF.

The gene calls are TRBV7-3 and TRBJ2-7, with 14 bases fitting TRBD2. The CDR3 is made up of 19 amino acids. Germline trimming cut 2 bases from V and 2 bases from J; bases unmatched to any gene: 11. Looked up from germline, CDR1 is SGHTA and CDR2 is FQGTGA. This CDR3 is CASSLGLAGGPLPPYEQYF. In DNA form, the CDR3 reads TGTGCCAGCAGCTTAGGACTAGCGGGAGGACCCCTCCCTCCCTACGAGCAGTACTTC.

The chain combines TRBV4-2 with TRBJ1-6; D gene unclear. Germline assignment: CDR1 LGHNA and CDR2 YNFKEQ. V lost 0 bases and J 5 bases, leaving 5 bases between the germline ends. The CDR3 is 14 amino acids. The CDR3 region has the DNA TGTGCCAGCAGCCAAGACAGCAATAATTCACCCCTCCACTTT. Translated: CASSQDSNNSPLHF.

The chain has TRBV30 and TRBJ1-5; 7 nucleotides align to TRBD1. The CDR3 runs to 15 residues. CDR1 is GTSNPN, CDR2 SVGIG, per germline (reference sequence). V gave up 1 base and J gave up 7 bases; unmatched junction bases: 10. Written as DNA, the CDR3 is TGTGCCTGGAGTGGAACCGACAGGGTCTGGCAGCCCCAGCATTTT. It yields the protein CAWSGTDRVWQPQHF. Drawing the rest from reference TRBV30 and TRBJ1-5, the complete variable domain is SQTIHQWPATLVQPVGSPLSLECTVEGTSNPNLYWYRQAAGRGLQLLFYSVGIGQISSEVPQNLSASRPQDRQFILSSKKLLLSDSGFYLCAWSGTDRVWQPQHFGDGTRLSIL.

This chain connects TRBV5-8 to TRBJ1-2; no clear D. This CDR3 region has 13 residues. V dropped 5 bases and J dropped 1 base, with 9 bases sitting between them. The germline V gene has CDR1 SGHTS and CDR2 YDEGEE. In nucleotides, the CDR3 is TGTGCCAGCAGTCCCGGGAATAACTATGGCTACACCTTC. Protein product: CASSPGNNYGYTF.

The rearrangement uses TRBV6-1 and TRBJ2-7; the D gene could be TRBD1 or TRBD2 (5 bases each). The V end lost 9 bases, the J end lost 6 bases, and 15 bases lay between the germline ends. Germline lookup yields CDR1 MNHNS and CDR2 SASEGT. The CDR3 length is 12 residues. CDR3 sequence (DNA): TGTGCCAGTAAGGATGGGGGTCGCGAGCAGTACTTC. This translates into CASKDGGREQYF.

The rearrangement uses TRBV6-1 and TRBJ1-5, with D uncertain. This CDR3 has 12 residues. V lost 2 bases to trimming and J lost 4 bases, with 3 bases between them. Germline V CDR1 and CDR2: MNHNS, SASEGT. The CDR3 protein is CASSEMNQPQHF. The CDR3 DNA is TGTGCCAGCAGTGAAATGAATCAGCCCCAGCATTTT.

This clone occurred once. This chain links TRBV30 with TRBJ2-3, with D hard to call. V lost 4 bases and J lost 0, with 11 bases in between. Germline assignment: CDR1 GTSNPN and CDR2 SVGIG (reference sequence). The CDR3 contains 14 residues. The CDR3 DNA is TGTGCCTGGACAAAAACCAGTAGCACAGATACGCAGTATTTT. Its protein product is CAWTKTSSTDTQYF.